The clone carrying this T cell receptor (beta chain) was observed a few times. Its specificity is not known. TCR beta CDR3 region amplification was performed from RNA transcripts. First-round RT-PCR of the TCR CDR3 relied on the HTBI primer set. TCRdb recomputed calls from the multiplex PCR reads with MiXCR, one row per CDR3 protein. The sample has around 250,000 distinct CDR3 sequences, more than 12% seen once. This specimen belongs to a study of T cells in Graves' hyperthyroidism and ophthalmopathy. General study points: Most thyroid-expanded clonotypes above 0.001 were also found in blood.

The CDR3 has 14 residues. Between the trimmed V and J ends, which lost 0 bases and 5 bases, there was a span of 10 bases. Germline-derived CDR1 and CDR2 are MNHEY and SVGAGI. The source of this sequence is a woman aged 40 to 50 with Graves' hyperthyroidism that later progressed to Graves' ophthalmopathy. The chain recombines TRBV6-5 with TRBJ1-1, with a weak D call TRBD1 (5 bases). Sequencing input: blood. CDR3 sequence: CASSYSWGETEAFF. The CDR3 DNA sequence: TGTGCCAGCAGTTACTCTTGGGGCGAAACTGAAGCTTTCTTT.